Shown below are 25 T cell receptor beta chains from a single sample sequenced in a study of blood T cell repertoires in COVID-19. Using immunoSEQ multiplex PCR, the repertoire was profiled, and TCRdb retains in-frame clones only, with some absent. The sample consists of approximately 91,000 clones, 80% of them appearing once. The sample consisted of peripheral blood. These receptors came from a human donor in a cohort sampled during active COVID-19.

This sequence joins TRBV12-3 or TRBV12-4 and TRBJ2-7; 8 nucleotides agree with TRBD1. The length of the CDR3 is 12 residues. The V segment lost 4 bases and the J segment 6 bases; nucleotides outside the gene matches: 2. The CDR3 coding sequence is TGTGCCAGCAGTTCAGGGGGCAGCGAGCAGTACTTC. Protein: CASSSGGSEQYF.

CDR3 DNA: TGTGCCAGCAGTGGCCTCAGAAGGGGTGGCTATGGCTACACCTTC. Its translation: CASSGLRRGGYGYTF. The genes are TRBV28 and TRBJ1-2; a possible D gene is TRBD1 (5 bases). The CDR3 totals 15 residues. Germline assignment: CDR1 MDHEN and CDR2 SYDVKM. Deletions cut 5 bases from V and 4 bases from J, with 17 bases between.

This rearrangement joins TRBV7-9 to TRBJ1-5; 8 nucleotides agree with TRBD1. Trimming removed 5 bases from V and 7 bases from J; junction bases left unmatched: 7. CDR3 size: 14 residues. Germline V CDR1 and CDR2: SEHNR, FQNEAQ (reference sequence). CDR3 coding DNA: TGTGCCAGCAGCACAGGGGGGGGGAGGCAGCCCCAGCATTTT. Amino acids: CASSTGGGRQPQHF.

This clone was counted once. The chain employs TRBV7-9 and TRBJ2-1; 9 nucleotides line up with TRBD2. Unmatched junction bases numbered 5, after V lost 1 base and J lost 1 base. The CDR3 loop spans 17 amino acids. Germline V gene sequence: CDR1 SEHNR, CDR2 FQNEAQ (reference sequence). The CDR3 region has the DNA TGTGCCAGCAGCTTAGAAGGACTAGCGCGATCCTACAATGAGCAGTTCTTC. It yields the protein CASSLEGLARSYNEQFF.

The genes are TRBV7-3 and TRBJ2-7; perhaps TRBD1 as D (5 bases). Trimming pared 5 bases from V and 5 bases from J, leaving 16 bases between. Germline V lookup: CDR1 SGHTA, CDR2 FQGTGA. There are 14 residues in the CDR3. CDR3: CASSNRQSVDEQYF. DNA for the CDR3: TGTGCCAGCAGCAATCGACAGAGTGTCGACGAGCAGTACTTC.

The chain joins TRBV4-1 to TRBJ2-1, with D possibly matching TRBD1 (6 bases). Trimming removed 2 bases at V and 8 bases at J, with 10 bases between. The germline V gene encodes CDR1 MGHRA and CDR2 YSYEKL. This CDR3 is built from 13 residues. For the CDR3, the DNA is TGCGCCAGCAGCCAATTCGAGGGGGATGAGCAGTTCTTC. The encoded protein is CASSQFEGDEQFF.

This chain connects TRBV5-1 to TRBJ2-5; the D gene is possibly TRBD2 (5 bases). Germline V lookup: CDR1 SGHRS, CDR2 YFSETQ. The CDR3 length is 13 residues. Trimming pared 0 bases from V and 7 bases from J, leaving 10 bases between. DNA of the CDR3: TGCGCCAGCAGCTTGGGGGGAGTAGCGACCCAGTACTTC. Protein sequence: CASSLGGVATQYF.

The rearrangement links TRBV4-1 to TRBJ2-3, with 8 bases fitting TRBD2. The CDR3 consists of 14 residues. J lost 2 bases, V lost 11 bases, and 9 bases had no gene match. Per germline, CDR1 MGHRA and CDR2 YSYEKL. This CDR3 is CAAGAGDDTDTQYF. In nucleotides, the CDR3 is TGCGCCGCCGGAGCGGGAGACGACACAGATACGCAGTATTTT.

The V gene is TRBV4-1, the J gene TRBJ1-1; tentatively, D is TRBD1 (5 bases). The V gene lost 4 bases and the J gene lost 7 bases, with 10 bases spanning the gap. This CDR3 region has 12 residues. Germline CDR1 and CDR2: MGHRA and YSYEKL. The CDR3 spells CASSRDDSEAFF. CDR3 nucleotides: TGCGCCAGCAGCCGAGACGACAGTGAAGCTTTCTTT.

This clone has a single count. This chain connects TRBV11-2 to TRBJ2-1; 8 bases are shared with TRBD2. The V gene's germline CDR1 is SGHAT and CDR2 FQNNGV. Trimming at V came to 3 bases and at J to 10 bases, leaving 2 bases not matched to a gene. The length of the CDR3 is 12 residues. CDR3 DNA sequence: TGTGCCAGCAGCTTCGGCGGGAGGGAGCAGTTCTTC. Translation gives CASSFGGREQFF.

The chain recombines TRBV7-9 with TRBJ2-1; a weak D match, TRBD1 (7 bases). Trimming removed 2 bases from V and 10 bases from J, with 12 bases in between. This CDR3 has 13 residues. Looked up from germline, CDR1 is SEHNR and CDR2 is FQNEAQ (reference sequence). The CDR3: CASSLSQGGEQFF. CDR3 bases: TGTGCCAGCAGCTTATCTCAGGGGGGCGAGCAGTTCTTC.

This clone was recorded once. The chain combines TRBV6-6 with TRBJ2-6; TRBD1 aligns across 8 bases. From germline, CDR1 is MNHNY and CDR2 SVGAGI (reference sequence). Germline trimming cut 5 bases from V and 3 bases from J; bases unmatched to any gene: 6. The CDR3 spans 16 residues. This chain's CDR3 is CASSRDRQLGANVLTF. The CDR3 region has the DNA TGTGCCAGCAGTAGGGACAGGCAACTTGGGGCCAACGTCCTGACTTTC.

V and J are TRBV30 and TRBJ2-5; D gene uncertain. The CDR3 consists of 13 residues. Germline assignment: CDR1 GTSNPN and CDR2 SVGIG (reference sequence). The V end lost 0 bases, the J end lost 1 base, and 6 bases lay between the germline ends. The CDR3 here is CAWSVSLQETQYF. The CDR3 coding sequence is TGTGCCTGGAGTGTAAGCCTCCAAGAGACCCAGTACTTC.

The chain couples TRBV29-1 to TRBJ1-1, with D tentatively TRBD1 (6 bases). Germline values: CDR1 SQVTM, CDR2 ANQGSEA. There are 11 residues in the CDR3. Trimming pared 6 bases from V and 8 bases from J, leaving 13 bases between. The CDR3 region is CSVNRVPEAFF. CDR3 nucleotides: TGCAGCGTCAACAGGGTCCCCGAAGCTTTCTTT.

This clone occurred a few times. The chain joins TRBV5-1 to TRBJ2-5; D is unresolved. V lost 0 bases and J 5 bases, leaving 5 bases between the germline ends. The CDR3 loop spans 12 amino acids. Per germline, CDR1 SGHRS and CDR2 YFSETQ. The CDR3 sequence: CASSLVRETQYF. The CDR3 DNA sequence: TGCGCCAGCAGCTTGGTTCGGGAGACCCAGTACTTC. Full variable domain (rest looked up from reference TRBV5-1 and TRBJ2-5): KAGVTQTPRYLIKTRGQQVTLSCSPISGHRSVSWYQQTPGQGLQFLFEYFSETQRNKGNFPGRFSGRQFSNSRSEMNVSTLELGDSALYLCASSLVRETQYFGPGTRLLVL.

This sequence joins TRBV7-3 and TRBJ2-2, with 7 bases lining up with TRBD2. The ends lost 5 bases at V and 5 bases at J; junction bases unmatched: 11. Germline assignment: CDR1 SGHTA and CDR2 FQGTGA. CDR3 size: 16 residues. In DNA form, the CDR3 reads TGTGCCAGCAGCAGAAGGACTAGGGGAATTACCGGGGAGCTGTTTTTT. It yields the protein CASSRRTRGITGELFF.

This clone has just one count. V gene TRBV5-3 combines with J gene TRBJ2-7, with D unresolved. TRBV5-3 is an ORF, with its function uncertain. The ends were cut back, 2 bases at V and 6 bases at J, with 6 bases in the middle. The CDR3 length is 11 residues. CDR3 in DNA: TGTGCCAGAAGCTTCAGAGGCGAGCAGTACTTC. This sequence encodes CARSFRGEQYF.

The chain employs TRBV3-1 (or the pseudogene TRBV3-2) and TRBJ2-5; D might be TRBD1 (5 bases). V lost 4 bases and J lost 4, with 13 bases in between. Germline V CDR1 and CDR2: LGHDT, YNNKEL (reference sequence). CDR3 length equals 14 residues. CDR3 sequence reads: CASSRQGSRETQYF. The CDR3 nucleotides are TGTGCCAGCAGCCGCCAGGGAAGTAGAGAGACCCAGTACTTC.

About this clone: A read error may account for a junction end that differs from germline. The chain couples TRBV29-1 to TRBJ2-7, with a weak D call TRBD1 (5 bases). This CDR3 region has 13 residues. From germline, CDR1 is SQVTM and CDR2 ANQGSEA. CDR3 sequence (DNA): TGCAGCGTTGACCGCCAGGGCTCCAACGAGCAGTACTTC. Translating gives CSVDRQGSNEQYF.

This rearrangement joins TRBV5-1 to TRBJ2-3, with a possible D match to TRBD1 (5 bases). The CDR3 has 15 residues. With 0 bases removed from V and 1 base from J, the gap between germline ends came to 9 bases. The germline gives CDR1 SGHRS, CDR2 YFSETQ. The CDR3 nucleotides are TGCGCCAGCAGCTTGGGACAGCTCGGCACAGATACGCAGTATTTT. It translates to CASSLGQLGTDTQYF. Drawing the rest from reference TRBV5-1 and TRBJ2-3, the complete variable domain is KAGVTQTPRYLIKTRGQQVTLSCSPISGHRSVSWYQQTPGQGLQFLFEYFSETQRNKGNFPGRFSGRQFSNSRSEMNVSTLELGDSALYLCASSLGQLGTDTQYFGPGTRLTVL.

This chain uses TRBV2 with TRBJ1-2; no firm D call. CDR1 and CDR2 from the germline V gene are SNHLY and FYNNEI. Trimming stripped 2 bases from V and 8 bases from J, with 12 bases between. This CDR3 spans 13 amino acids. CDR3 in DNA: TGTGCCAGCAGTGAATCGGGGATTGGAGGCTACACCTTC. The encoded protein is CASSESGIGGYTF.

The chain links TRBV27 to TRBJ2-7; D might be TRBD2 (6 bases). With 2 bases removed from V and 7 bases from J, the gap between germline ends came to 18 bases. Looked up from germline, CDR1 is MNHEY and CDR2 is SMNVEV (reference sequence). The CDR3 loop spans 15 amino acids. As DNA, the CDR3 is TGTGCCAGCAGTTTAGTGTGGGACTCACTAAAGGAGCAGTACTTC. Translated, it gives CASSLVWDSLKEQYF.

The chain is built from TRBV2 and TRBJ1-5; a possible D gene is TRBD1 (5 bases). Germline V CDR1 and CDR2: SNHLY, FYNNEI. This CDR3 has 15 amino acids. Deletions cut 5 bases from V and 6 bases from J, with 17 bases between. CDR3 coding DNA: TGTGCCAGCAGTAAGGGGAGGATGGCGGGTCAGCCCCAGCATTTT. Residues: CASSKGRMAGQPQHF. Filled out from reference TRBV2 and TRBJ1-5, the complete variable domain reads EPEVTQTPSHQVTQMGQEVILRCVPISNHLYFYWYRQILGQKVEFLVSFYNNEISEKSEIFDDQFSVERPDGSNFTLKIRSTKLEDSAMYFCASSKGRMAGQPQHFGDGTRLSIL.

The sample holds a few counts of this clone. The V call is TRBV27, the J call TRBJ1-1; D might be TRBD1 (6 bases). The CDR3 has 16 amino acids. In germline, CDR1 is MNHEY, CDR2 SMNVEV (reference sequence). The V gene lost 4 bases and the J gene lost 5 bases, with 20 bases spanning the gap. Here the CDR3 reads CASSSPTGGAGTEAFF. As DNA, the CDR3 is TGTGCCAGCAGTTCACCCACGGGGGGCGCGGGGACTGAAGCTTTCTTT.

The chain recombines TRBV27 with TRBJ2-7; TRBD2 aligns across 9 bases. The ends lost 3 bases at V and 7 bases at J; junction bases unmatched: 10. The CDR3 consists of 15 residues. The germline V gene encodes CDR1 MNHEY and CDR2 SMNVEV (reference sequence). The CDR3 coding sequence is TGTGCCAGCAGTTTTGGAAGCGGGAGGACGTGGGAGCAGTACTTC. Translated, it gives CASSFGSGRTWEQYF.